This TCR beta chain came from a study of T cells in localized non-small cell lung cancer. Clones were sequenced by immunoSEQ multiplex PCR, and TCRdb holds only the in-frame ones, with some missing. The data show more than 50,000 clones, approximately 83% seen once. Germline V gives CDR1 MDHEN, CDR2 SYDVKM. This CDR3 spans 11 amino acids. V lost 10 bases to trimming and J lost 0 bases, with 6 bases between them. Study-wide results and limits: Researchers found a median around 50 of the top 100 tumor clones in adjacent lung.

Of note for this clone: What it recognizes is unknown.

This clonotype originated in a female donor older than 55 with stage II squamous cell lung carcinoma. This chain joins TRBV28 and TRBJ1-2; D is unresolved. Sample: peripheral blood, taken before any cancer treatment. The CDR3 reads CAILANYGYTF. Written as DNA, the CDR3 is TGTGCCATCTTAGCTAACTATGGCTACACCTTC.